This TCR beta chain was documented in a study of CD4 T cells in relation to SARS-CoV-2 and coronaviruses. TCRdb's table, derived via immunoSEQ multiplex PCR, lists solely in-frame clones and lacks some. This table has 16,000 or so clones, 60% to 80% appearing once. Before the COVID-19 pandemic, during about 2011-2019, CD4+ T cells were taken from unexposed donors. Isolation of CD4+ T cells took place after about 9 days in culture. About this clone: Its antigen remains unknown.

V gave up 4 bases and J gave up 0 bases, with 11 bases separating them. The CDR3 spans 14 residues. Looked up from germline, CDR1 is SGHTS and CDR2 is YDEGEE. The clonotype originates from a human donor in good health. The chain recombines TRBV5-8 with TRBJ2-7; a weak D match, TRBD1 (6 bases). The sample comprised CD4+ T cells from PBMCs, cultured in vitro. The chain's CDR3 is CASSPTGPSYEQYF. CDR3 bases: TGTGCCAGCAGCCCTACAGGGCCCTCCTACGAGCAGTACTTC.